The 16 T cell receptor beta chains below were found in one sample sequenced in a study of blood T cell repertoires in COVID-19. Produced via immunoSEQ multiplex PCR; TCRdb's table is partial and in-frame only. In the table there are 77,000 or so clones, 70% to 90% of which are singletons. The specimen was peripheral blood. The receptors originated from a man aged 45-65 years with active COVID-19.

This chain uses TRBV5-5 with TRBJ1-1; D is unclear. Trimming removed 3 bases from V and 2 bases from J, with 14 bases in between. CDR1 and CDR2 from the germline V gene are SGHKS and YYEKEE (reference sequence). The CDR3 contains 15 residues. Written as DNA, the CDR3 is TGTGCCAGCAGCTCCAAACTATTAGGCAACACTGAAGCTTTCTTT. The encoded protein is CASSSKLLGNTEAFF.

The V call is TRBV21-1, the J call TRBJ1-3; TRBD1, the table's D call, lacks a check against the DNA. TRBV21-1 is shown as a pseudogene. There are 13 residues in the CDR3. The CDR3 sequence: CASNASSGNTIYF. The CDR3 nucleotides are TGTGCCAGCAACGCCAGCTCTGGAAACACCATATATTTT.

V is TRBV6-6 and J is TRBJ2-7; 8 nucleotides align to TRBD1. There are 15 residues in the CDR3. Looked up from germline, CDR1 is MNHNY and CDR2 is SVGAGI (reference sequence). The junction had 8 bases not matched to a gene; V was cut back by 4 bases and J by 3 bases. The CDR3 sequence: CASSWSDRERYEQYF. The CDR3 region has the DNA TGTGCCAGCAGTTGGTCGGACAGGGAACGCTACGAGCAGTACTTC.

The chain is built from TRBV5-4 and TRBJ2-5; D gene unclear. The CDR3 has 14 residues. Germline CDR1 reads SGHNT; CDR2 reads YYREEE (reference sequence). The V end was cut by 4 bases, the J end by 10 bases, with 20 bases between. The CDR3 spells CASSPYQEKDDQYF. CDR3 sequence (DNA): TGTGCCAGCAGCCCCTACCAGGAAAAGGATGACCAGTACTTC.

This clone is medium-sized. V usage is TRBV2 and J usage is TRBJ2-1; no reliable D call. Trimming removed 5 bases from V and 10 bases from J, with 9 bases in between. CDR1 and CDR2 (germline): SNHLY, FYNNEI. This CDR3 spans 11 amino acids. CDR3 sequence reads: CASSSTDEQFF. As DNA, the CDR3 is TGTGCCAGCAGTTCCACAGACGAGCAGTTCTTC.

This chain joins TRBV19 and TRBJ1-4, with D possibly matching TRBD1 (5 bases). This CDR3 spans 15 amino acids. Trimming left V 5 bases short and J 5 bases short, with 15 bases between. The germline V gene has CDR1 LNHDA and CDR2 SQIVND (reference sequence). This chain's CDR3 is CASSSRVNRNEKLFF. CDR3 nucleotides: TGTGCCAGTAGTTCCAGGGTAAATCGGAATGAAAAACTGTTTTTT.

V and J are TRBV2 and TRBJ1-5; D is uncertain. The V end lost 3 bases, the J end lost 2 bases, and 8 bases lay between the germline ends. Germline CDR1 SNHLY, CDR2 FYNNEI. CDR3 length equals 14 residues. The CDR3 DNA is TGTGCCAGCAGTGATTGGCAGGGCAATCAGCCCCAGCATTTT. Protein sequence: CASSDWQGNQPQHF. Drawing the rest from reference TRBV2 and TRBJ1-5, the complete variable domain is EPEVTQTPSHQVTQMGQEVILRCVPISNHLYFYWYRQILGQKVEFLVSFYNNEISEKSEIFDDQFSVERPDGSNFTLKIRSTKLEDSAMYFCASSDWQGNQPQHFGDGTRLSIL.

The CDR3: CASSITAGDTQYF. CDR3 bases: TGTGCCAGTAGTATCACCGCGGGAGATACGCAGTATTTT. The rearrangement links TRBV19 to TRBJ2-3; a possible D gene is TRBD2 (5 bases). The CDR3 is 13 residues long. Deletions cut 3 bases from V and 5 bases from J, with 9 bases between. Germline CDR1 is LNHDA and CDR2 is SQIVND (reference sequence).

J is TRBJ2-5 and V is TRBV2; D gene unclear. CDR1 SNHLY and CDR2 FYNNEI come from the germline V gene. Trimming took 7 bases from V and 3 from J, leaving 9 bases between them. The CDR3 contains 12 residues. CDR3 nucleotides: TGTGCCAGCAACTGGGCCAAAGAGACCCAGTACTTC. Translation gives CASNWAKETQYF.

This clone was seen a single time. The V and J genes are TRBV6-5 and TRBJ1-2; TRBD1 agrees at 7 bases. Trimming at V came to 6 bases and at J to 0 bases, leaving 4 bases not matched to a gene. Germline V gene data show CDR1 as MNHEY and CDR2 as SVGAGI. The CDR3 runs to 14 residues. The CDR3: CASRGTVANYGYTF. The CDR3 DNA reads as TGTGCCAGCAGGGGGACAGTAGCTAACTATGGCTACACCTTC.

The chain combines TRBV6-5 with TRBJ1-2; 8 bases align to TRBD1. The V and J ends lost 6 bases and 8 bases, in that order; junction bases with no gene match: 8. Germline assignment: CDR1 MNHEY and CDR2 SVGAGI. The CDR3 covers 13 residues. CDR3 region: CASRLQGAEGYTF. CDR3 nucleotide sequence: TGTGCCAGCAGACTTCAGGGGGCGGAAGGCTACACCTTC.

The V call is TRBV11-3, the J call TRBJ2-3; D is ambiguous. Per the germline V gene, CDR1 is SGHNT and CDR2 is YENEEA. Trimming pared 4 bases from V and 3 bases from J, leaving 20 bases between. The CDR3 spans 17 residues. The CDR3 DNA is TGTGCCAGCAGCTATAGATCCGGGTCCCGAAGAACAGATACGCAGTATTTT. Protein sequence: CASSYRSGSRRTDTQYF. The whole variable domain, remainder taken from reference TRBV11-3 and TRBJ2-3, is EAGVVQSPRYKIIEKKQPVAFWCNPISGHNTLYWYLQNLGQGPELLIRYENEEAVDDSQLPKDRFSAERLKGVDSTLKIQPAELGDSAVYLCASSYRSGSRRTDTQYFGPGTRLTVL.

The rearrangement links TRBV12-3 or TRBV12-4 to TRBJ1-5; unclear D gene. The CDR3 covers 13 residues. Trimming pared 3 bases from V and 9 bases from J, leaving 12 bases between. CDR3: CASSFEGKGPQHF. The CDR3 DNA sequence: TGTGCCAGCAGTTTTGAGGGTAAGGGGCCCCAGCATTTT.

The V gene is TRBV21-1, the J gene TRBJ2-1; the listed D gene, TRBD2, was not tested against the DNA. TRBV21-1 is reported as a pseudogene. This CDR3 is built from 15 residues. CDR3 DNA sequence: TGTGCCAGCAGCTCTCGACTAGCGGGCTTCAATGAGCAGTTCTTC. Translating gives CASSSRLAGFNEQFF.

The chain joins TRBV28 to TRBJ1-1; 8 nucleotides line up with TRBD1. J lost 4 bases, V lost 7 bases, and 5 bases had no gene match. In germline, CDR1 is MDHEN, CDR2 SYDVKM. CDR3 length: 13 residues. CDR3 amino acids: CASTETGGTEAFF. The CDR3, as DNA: TGTGCCAGCACCGAAACAGGGGGCACTGAAGCTTTCTTT.

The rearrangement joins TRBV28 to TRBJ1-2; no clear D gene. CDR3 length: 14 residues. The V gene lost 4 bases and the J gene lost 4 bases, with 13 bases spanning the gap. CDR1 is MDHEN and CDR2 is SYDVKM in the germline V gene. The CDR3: CASSYVLGVYGYTF. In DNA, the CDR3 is TGTGCCAGCAGTTATGTCCTCGGGGTCTATGGCTACACCTTC.